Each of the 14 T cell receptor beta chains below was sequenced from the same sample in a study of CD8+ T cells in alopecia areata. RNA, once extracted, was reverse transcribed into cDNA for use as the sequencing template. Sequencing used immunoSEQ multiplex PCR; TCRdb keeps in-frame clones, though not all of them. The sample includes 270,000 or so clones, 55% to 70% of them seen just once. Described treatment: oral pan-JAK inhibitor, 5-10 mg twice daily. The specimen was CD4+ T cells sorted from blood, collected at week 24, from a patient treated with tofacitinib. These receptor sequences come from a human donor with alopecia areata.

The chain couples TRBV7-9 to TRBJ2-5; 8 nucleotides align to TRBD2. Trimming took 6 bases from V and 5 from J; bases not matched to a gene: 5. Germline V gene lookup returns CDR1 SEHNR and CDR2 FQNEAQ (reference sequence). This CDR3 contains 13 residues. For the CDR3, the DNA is TGTGCCAGCAGGAGGACTAGCAAGGAGACCCAGTACTTC. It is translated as CASRRTSKETQYF.

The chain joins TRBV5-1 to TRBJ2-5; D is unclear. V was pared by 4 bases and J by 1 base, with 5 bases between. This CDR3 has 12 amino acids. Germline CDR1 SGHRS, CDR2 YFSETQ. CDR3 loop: CASSRIQETQYF. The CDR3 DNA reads TGCGCCAGCAGCCGAATCCAAGAGACCCAGTACTTC.

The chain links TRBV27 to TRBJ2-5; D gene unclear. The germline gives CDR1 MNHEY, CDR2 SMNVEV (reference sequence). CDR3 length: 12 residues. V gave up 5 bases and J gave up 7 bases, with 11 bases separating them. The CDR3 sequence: CASSPTVGTQYF. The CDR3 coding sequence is TGTGCCAGCAGTCCAACGGTAGGGACCCAGTACTTC.

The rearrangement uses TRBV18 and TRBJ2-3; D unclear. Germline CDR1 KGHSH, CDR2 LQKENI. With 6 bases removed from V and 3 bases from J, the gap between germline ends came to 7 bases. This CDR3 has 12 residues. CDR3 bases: TGTGCCAGCTCGTCTGGGACAGATACGCAGTATTTT. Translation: CASSSGTDTQYF.

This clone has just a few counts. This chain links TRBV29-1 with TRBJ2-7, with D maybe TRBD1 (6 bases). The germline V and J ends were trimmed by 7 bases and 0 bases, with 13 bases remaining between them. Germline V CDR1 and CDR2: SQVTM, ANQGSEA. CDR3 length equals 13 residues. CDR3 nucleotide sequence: TGCAGCGATGGACAGATGAGCTCCTACGAGCAGTACTTC. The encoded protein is CSDGQMSSYEQYF.

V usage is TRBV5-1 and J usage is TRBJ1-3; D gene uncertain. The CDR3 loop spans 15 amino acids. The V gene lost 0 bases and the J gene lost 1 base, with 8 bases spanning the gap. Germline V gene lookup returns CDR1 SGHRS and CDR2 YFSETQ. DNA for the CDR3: TGCGCCAGCAGCTTGGATGCCGGATCTGGAAACACCATATATTTT. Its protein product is CASSLDAGSGNTIYF.

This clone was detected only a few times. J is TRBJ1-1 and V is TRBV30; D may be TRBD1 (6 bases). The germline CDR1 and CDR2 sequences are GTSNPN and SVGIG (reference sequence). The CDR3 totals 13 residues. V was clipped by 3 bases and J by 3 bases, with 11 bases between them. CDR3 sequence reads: CAWRTGRDTEAFF. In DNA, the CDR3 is TGTGCCTGGAGGACAGGCCGGGACACTGAAGCTTTCTTT.

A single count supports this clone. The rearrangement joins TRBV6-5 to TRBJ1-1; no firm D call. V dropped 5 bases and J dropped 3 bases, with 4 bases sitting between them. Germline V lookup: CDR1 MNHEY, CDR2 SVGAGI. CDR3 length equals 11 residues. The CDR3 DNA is TGTGCCAGCAGTCCGTACACTGAAGCTTTCTTT. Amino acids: CASSPYTEAFF.

The CDR3 region has the DNA TGTGCCTGGAGTGTGATGCAAGAGACCCAGTACTTC. Amino acid sequence: CAWSVMQETQYF. The chain couples TRBV30 to TRBJ2-5; no clear D. CDR1 is GTSNPN and CDR2 is SVGIG in the germline V gene (reference sequence). The CDR3 loop spans 12 amino acids. V was cut by 0 bases and J by 2 bases, with 4 bases left in between.

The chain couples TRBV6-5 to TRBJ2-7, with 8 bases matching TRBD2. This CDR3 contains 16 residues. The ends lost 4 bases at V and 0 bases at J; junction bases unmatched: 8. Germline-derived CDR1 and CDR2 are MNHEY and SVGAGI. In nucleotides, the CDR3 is TGTGCCAGCAGTTCTTCTAGCGGGTCTAGCTCCTACGAGCAGTACTTC. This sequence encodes CASSSSSGSSSYEQYF.

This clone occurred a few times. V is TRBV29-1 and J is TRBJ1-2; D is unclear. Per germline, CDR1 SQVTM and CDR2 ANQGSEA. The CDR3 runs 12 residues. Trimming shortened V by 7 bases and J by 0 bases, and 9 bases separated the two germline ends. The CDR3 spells CSAQTANYGYTF. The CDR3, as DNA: TGCAGCGCCCAGACTGCTAACTATGGCTACACCTTC.

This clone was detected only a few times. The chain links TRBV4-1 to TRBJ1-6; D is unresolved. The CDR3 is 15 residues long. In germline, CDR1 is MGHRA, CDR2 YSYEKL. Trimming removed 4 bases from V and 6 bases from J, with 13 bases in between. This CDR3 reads CASSPLGLFNSPLHF. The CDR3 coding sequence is TGCGCCAGCAGCCCCCTTGGCCTGTTTAATTCACCCCTCCACTTT.

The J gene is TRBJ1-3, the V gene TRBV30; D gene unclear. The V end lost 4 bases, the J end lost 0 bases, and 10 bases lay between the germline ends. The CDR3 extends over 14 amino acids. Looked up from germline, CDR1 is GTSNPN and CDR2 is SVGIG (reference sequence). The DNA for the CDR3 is TGTGCCTGGATGGACTTAAGCTCTGGAAACACCATATATTTT. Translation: CAWMDLSSGNTIYF.

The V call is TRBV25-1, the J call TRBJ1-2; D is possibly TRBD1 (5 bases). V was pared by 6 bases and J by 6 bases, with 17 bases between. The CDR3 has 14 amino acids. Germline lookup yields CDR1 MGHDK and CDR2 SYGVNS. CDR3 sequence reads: CASRRSGLGDGYTF. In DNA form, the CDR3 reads TGTGCCAGCAGACGCTCAGGGTTAGGAGATGGCTACACCTTC.